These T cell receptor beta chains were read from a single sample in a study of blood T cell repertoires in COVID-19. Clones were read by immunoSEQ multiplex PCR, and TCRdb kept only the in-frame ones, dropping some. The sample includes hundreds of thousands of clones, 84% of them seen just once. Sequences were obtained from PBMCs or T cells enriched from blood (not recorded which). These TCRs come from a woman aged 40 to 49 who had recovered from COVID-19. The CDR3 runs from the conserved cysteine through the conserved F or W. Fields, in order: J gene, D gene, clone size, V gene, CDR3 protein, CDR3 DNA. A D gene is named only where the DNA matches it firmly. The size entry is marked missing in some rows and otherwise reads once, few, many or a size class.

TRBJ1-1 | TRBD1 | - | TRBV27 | CASSFRGRNTEAFF | TGTGCCAGCAGCTTCAGGGGGCGGAACACTGAAGCTTTCTTT
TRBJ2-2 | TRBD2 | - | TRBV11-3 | CASRGLAGGPSHTGELFF | TGTGCCAGCAGGGGACTAGCGGGAGGGCCGAGTCACACCGGGGAGCTGTTTTTT
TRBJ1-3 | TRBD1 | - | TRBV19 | CASSRDRDSGNTIYF | TGTGCCAGTAGTAGGGACAGGGACTCAGGAAACACCATATATTTT
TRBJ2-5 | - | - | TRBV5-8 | CASSLARARGTQYF | TGTGCCAGCAGCTTGGCCAGGGCAAGAGGGACCCAGTACTTC
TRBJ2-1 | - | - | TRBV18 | CASSRLESSYNEQFF | TGTGCCAGCTCCCGCCTAGAGAGCTCCTACAATGAGCAGTTCTTC
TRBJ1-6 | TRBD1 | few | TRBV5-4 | CASSSQDRANSPLHF | TGTGCCAGCAGCTCACAGGACAGGGCGAATTCACCCCTCCACTTT
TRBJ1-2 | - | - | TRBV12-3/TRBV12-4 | CASSLTNYGYTF | TGTGCCAGCAGTTTAACAAACTATGGCTACACCTTC
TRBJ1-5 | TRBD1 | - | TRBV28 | CASRSGTAGNQPQHF | TGTGCCAGCAGGTCCGGGACAGCTGGCAATCAGCCCCAGCATTTT
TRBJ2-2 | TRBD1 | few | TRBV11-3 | CASSGTTGGGTGELFF | TGTGCCAGCAGCGGAACGACAGGGGGCGGGACCGGGGAGCTGTTTTTT
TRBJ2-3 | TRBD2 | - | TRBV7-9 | CASSSAPGLAGADTQYF | TGTGCCAGCAGCTCAGCACCGGGACTAGCGGGAGCAGATACGCAGTATTTT
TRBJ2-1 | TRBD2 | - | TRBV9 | CASSVGAGGGNEQFF | TGTGCCAGCAGCGTAGGGGCGGGAGGGGGGAATGAGCAGTTCTTC
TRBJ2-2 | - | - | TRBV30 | CAWSRNRDTTNTGELFF | TGTGCCTGGAGTAGAAACCGGGACACGACGAACACCGGGGAGCTGTTTTTT
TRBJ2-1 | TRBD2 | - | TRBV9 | CASSVAASGSHNEQFF | TGTGCCAGCAGCGTAGCTGCTAGCGGGAGCCACAATGAGCAGTTCTTC
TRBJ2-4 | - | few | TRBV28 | CASSLSGAKNIQYF | TGTGCCAGCAGTTTATCAGGGGCCAAAAACATTCAGTACTTC
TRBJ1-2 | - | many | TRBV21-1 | CASSKAAGTGLYGYTF | TGTGCCAGCAGCAAAGCAGCTGGGACAGGGCTCTATGGCTACACCTTC
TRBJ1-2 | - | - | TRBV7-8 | CASSPAGGYGYTF | TGTGCCAGCAGCCCCGCCGGTGGCTATGGCTACACCTTC
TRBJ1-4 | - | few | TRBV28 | CASSPNLGRNEKLFF | TGTGCCAGCAGTCCGAACTTGGGGAGAAATGAAAAACTGTTTTTT
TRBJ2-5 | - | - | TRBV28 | CASSVQDRQETQYF | TGTGCCAGCAGTGTACAAGACAGGCAAGAGACCCAGTACTTC
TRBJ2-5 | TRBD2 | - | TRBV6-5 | CASKRTSGKQETQYF | TGTGCCAGCAAAAGGACTAGCGGGAAGCAAGAGACCCAGTACTTC
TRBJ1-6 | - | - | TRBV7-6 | CASSFSRRDNSPLHF | TGTGCCAGCAGCTTCTCCCGGAGAGACAATTCACCCCTCCACTTT
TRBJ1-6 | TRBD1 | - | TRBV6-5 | CASSRTGASNSPLHF | TGTGCCAGCAGCCGGACAGGTGCAAGTAATTCACCCCTCCACTTT
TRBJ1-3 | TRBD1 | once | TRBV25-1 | CASSDPDRASGNTIYF | TGTGCCAGCAGTGACCCGGACAGGGCCTCTGGAAACACCATATATTTT
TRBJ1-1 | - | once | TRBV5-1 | CASSLVRGDTEAFF | TGCGCCAGCAGCTTGGTTCGGGGGGACACTGAAGCTTTCTTT
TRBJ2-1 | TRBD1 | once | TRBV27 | CASASTQGGNEQFF | TGTGCCAGCGCCTCCACACAGGGGGGCAATGAGCAGTTCTTC
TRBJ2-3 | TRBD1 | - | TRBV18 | CASSPGQGARDTQYF | TGTGCCAGCTCACCCGGACAGGGGGCGAGGGATACGCAGTATTTT
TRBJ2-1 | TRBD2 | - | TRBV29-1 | CSVGTSGSYNEQFF | TGCAGCGTTGGGACTAGCGGCTCCTACAATGAGCAGTTCTTC
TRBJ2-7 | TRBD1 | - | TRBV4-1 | CASSQGGQSSYEQYF | TGCGCCAGCAGCCAAGGGGGACAGAGCTCCTACGAGCAGTACTTC
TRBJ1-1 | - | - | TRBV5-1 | CASSLSLASTEAFF | TGCGCCAGCAGCTTGTCTCTGGCCTCCACTGAAGCTTTCTTT
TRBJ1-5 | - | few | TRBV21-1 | CASKRDGQPQHF | TGTGCCAGCAAGAGGGATGGTCAGCCCCAGCATTTT
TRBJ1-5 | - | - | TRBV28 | CASLRGYSNQPQHF | TGTGCCAGCCTTCGGGGGTATAGCAATCAGCCCCAGCATTTT
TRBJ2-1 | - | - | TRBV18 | CASSTRDEQFF | TGTGCCAGCTCAACGAGGGATGAGCAGTTCTTC
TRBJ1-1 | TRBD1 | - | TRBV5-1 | CASSLGTGHTEAFF | TGCGCCAGCAGCCTTGGGACAGGGCATACTGAAGCTTTCTTT
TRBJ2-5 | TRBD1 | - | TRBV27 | CASSLQSTGQETQYF | TGTGCCAGCAGTTTGCAGTCGACAGGGCAAGAGACCCAGTACTTC
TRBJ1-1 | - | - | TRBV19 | CASSILGQKNTEAFF | TGTGCCAGTAGTATACTAGGTCAGAAGAACACTGAAGCTTTCTTT
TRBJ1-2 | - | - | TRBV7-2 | CASREQGRANYGYTF | TGTGCCAGCAGAGAACAGGGCCGAGCTAACTATGGCTACACCTTC
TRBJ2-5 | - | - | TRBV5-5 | CASSLTRWVQETQYF | TGTGCCAGCAGCTTGACTAGATGGGTCCAAGAGACCCAGTACTTC
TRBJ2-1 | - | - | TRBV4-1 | CASSQDVRAIYNEQFF | TGCGCCAGCAGCCAAGACGTGAGGGCCATCTACAATGAGCAGTTCTTC
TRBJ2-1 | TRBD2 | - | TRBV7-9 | CASSSTSGRAFHEQFF | TGTGCCAGCAGCTCGACTAGCGGGAGGGCCTTCCATGAGCAGTTCTTC
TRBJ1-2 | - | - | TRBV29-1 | CSVGQGKGYTF | TGCAGCGTTGGCCAGGGAAAAGGCTACACCTTC
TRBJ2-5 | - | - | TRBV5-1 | CASSVDFRGPGTQYF | TGCGCCAGCAGCGTGGACTTTCGAGGGCCTGGGACCCAGTACTTC
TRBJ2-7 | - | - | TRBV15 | CATSRDRGYEQYF | TGTGCCACCAGCAGAGATCGGGGGTACGAGCAGTACTTC
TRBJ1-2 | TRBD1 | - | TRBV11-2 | CASSSGQGPYGYTF | TGTGCCAGCAGCTCAGGACAGGGTCCCTATGGCTACACCTTC
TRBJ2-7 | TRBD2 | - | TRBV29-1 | CSVRLAGVREQYF | TGCAGCGTCCGACTAGCGGGAGTGAGGGAGCAGTACTTC
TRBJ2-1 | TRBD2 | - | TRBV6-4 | CASSDAGGSHNEQFF | TGTGCCAGCAGTGACGCCGGCGGGAGCCACAATGAGCAGTTCTTC
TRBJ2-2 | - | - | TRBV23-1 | CASSQSPGLNTGELFF | TGCGCCAGCAGTCAATCGCCAGGGCTGAACACCGGGGAGCTGTTTTTT
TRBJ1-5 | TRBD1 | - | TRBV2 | CASTAARTGVDQPQHF | TGTGCCAGCACTGCCGCCAGGACAGGGGTGGATCAGCCCCAGCATTTT
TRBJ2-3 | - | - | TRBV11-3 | CASSSPFYSSGRTDTQYF | TGTGCCAGCAGCTCCCCATTTTATAGTAGCGGACGCACAGATACGCAGTATTTT
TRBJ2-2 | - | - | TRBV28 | CASSFSAGKTGELFF | TGTGCCAGCAGTTTTTCCGCAGGGAAAACCGGGGAGCTGTTTTTT
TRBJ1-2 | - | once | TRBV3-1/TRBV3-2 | CASSHKAVGYTF | TGTGCCAGCAGCCATAAGGCGGTTGGCTACACCTTC
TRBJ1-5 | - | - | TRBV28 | CASSFGRGNQPQHF | TGTGCCAGCAGTTTTGGGAGGGGAAATCAGCCCCAGCATTTT
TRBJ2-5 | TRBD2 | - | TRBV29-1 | CSVGASGSPETQYF | TGCAGCGTGGGGGCTAGCGGGAGCCCGGAGACCCAGTACTTC